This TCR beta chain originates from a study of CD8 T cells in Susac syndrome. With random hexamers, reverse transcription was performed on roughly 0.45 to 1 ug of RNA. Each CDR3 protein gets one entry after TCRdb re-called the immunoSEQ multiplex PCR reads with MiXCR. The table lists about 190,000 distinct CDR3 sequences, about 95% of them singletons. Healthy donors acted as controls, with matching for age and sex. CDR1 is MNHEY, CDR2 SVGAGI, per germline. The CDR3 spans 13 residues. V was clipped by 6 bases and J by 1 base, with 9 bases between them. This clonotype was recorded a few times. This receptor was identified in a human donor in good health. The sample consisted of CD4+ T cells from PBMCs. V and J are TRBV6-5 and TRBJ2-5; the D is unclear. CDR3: CASSPLSQETQYF. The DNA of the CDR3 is TGTGCCAGCAGCCCCCTTAGCCAAGAGACCCAGTACTTC.